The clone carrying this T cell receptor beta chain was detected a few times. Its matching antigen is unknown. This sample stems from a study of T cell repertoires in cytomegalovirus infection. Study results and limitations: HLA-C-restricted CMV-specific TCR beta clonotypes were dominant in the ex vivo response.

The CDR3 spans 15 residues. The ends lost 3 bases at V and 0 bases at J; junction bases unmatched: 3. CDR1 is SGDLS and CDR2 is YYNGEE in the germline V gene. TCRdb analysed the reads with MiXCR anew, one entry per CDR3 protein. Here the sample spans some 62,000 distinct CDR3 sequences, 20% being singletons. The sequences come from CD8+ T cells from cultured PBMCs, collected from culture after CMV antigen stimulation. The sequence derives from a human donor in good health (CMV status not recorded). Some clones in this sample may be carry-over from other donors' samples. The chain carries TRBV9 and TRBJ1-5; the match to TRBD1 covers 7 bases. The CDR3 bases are TGTGCCAGCAGCGGGGGGACAGATAGCAATCAGCCCCAGCATTTT. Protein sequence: CASSGGTDSNQPQHF.